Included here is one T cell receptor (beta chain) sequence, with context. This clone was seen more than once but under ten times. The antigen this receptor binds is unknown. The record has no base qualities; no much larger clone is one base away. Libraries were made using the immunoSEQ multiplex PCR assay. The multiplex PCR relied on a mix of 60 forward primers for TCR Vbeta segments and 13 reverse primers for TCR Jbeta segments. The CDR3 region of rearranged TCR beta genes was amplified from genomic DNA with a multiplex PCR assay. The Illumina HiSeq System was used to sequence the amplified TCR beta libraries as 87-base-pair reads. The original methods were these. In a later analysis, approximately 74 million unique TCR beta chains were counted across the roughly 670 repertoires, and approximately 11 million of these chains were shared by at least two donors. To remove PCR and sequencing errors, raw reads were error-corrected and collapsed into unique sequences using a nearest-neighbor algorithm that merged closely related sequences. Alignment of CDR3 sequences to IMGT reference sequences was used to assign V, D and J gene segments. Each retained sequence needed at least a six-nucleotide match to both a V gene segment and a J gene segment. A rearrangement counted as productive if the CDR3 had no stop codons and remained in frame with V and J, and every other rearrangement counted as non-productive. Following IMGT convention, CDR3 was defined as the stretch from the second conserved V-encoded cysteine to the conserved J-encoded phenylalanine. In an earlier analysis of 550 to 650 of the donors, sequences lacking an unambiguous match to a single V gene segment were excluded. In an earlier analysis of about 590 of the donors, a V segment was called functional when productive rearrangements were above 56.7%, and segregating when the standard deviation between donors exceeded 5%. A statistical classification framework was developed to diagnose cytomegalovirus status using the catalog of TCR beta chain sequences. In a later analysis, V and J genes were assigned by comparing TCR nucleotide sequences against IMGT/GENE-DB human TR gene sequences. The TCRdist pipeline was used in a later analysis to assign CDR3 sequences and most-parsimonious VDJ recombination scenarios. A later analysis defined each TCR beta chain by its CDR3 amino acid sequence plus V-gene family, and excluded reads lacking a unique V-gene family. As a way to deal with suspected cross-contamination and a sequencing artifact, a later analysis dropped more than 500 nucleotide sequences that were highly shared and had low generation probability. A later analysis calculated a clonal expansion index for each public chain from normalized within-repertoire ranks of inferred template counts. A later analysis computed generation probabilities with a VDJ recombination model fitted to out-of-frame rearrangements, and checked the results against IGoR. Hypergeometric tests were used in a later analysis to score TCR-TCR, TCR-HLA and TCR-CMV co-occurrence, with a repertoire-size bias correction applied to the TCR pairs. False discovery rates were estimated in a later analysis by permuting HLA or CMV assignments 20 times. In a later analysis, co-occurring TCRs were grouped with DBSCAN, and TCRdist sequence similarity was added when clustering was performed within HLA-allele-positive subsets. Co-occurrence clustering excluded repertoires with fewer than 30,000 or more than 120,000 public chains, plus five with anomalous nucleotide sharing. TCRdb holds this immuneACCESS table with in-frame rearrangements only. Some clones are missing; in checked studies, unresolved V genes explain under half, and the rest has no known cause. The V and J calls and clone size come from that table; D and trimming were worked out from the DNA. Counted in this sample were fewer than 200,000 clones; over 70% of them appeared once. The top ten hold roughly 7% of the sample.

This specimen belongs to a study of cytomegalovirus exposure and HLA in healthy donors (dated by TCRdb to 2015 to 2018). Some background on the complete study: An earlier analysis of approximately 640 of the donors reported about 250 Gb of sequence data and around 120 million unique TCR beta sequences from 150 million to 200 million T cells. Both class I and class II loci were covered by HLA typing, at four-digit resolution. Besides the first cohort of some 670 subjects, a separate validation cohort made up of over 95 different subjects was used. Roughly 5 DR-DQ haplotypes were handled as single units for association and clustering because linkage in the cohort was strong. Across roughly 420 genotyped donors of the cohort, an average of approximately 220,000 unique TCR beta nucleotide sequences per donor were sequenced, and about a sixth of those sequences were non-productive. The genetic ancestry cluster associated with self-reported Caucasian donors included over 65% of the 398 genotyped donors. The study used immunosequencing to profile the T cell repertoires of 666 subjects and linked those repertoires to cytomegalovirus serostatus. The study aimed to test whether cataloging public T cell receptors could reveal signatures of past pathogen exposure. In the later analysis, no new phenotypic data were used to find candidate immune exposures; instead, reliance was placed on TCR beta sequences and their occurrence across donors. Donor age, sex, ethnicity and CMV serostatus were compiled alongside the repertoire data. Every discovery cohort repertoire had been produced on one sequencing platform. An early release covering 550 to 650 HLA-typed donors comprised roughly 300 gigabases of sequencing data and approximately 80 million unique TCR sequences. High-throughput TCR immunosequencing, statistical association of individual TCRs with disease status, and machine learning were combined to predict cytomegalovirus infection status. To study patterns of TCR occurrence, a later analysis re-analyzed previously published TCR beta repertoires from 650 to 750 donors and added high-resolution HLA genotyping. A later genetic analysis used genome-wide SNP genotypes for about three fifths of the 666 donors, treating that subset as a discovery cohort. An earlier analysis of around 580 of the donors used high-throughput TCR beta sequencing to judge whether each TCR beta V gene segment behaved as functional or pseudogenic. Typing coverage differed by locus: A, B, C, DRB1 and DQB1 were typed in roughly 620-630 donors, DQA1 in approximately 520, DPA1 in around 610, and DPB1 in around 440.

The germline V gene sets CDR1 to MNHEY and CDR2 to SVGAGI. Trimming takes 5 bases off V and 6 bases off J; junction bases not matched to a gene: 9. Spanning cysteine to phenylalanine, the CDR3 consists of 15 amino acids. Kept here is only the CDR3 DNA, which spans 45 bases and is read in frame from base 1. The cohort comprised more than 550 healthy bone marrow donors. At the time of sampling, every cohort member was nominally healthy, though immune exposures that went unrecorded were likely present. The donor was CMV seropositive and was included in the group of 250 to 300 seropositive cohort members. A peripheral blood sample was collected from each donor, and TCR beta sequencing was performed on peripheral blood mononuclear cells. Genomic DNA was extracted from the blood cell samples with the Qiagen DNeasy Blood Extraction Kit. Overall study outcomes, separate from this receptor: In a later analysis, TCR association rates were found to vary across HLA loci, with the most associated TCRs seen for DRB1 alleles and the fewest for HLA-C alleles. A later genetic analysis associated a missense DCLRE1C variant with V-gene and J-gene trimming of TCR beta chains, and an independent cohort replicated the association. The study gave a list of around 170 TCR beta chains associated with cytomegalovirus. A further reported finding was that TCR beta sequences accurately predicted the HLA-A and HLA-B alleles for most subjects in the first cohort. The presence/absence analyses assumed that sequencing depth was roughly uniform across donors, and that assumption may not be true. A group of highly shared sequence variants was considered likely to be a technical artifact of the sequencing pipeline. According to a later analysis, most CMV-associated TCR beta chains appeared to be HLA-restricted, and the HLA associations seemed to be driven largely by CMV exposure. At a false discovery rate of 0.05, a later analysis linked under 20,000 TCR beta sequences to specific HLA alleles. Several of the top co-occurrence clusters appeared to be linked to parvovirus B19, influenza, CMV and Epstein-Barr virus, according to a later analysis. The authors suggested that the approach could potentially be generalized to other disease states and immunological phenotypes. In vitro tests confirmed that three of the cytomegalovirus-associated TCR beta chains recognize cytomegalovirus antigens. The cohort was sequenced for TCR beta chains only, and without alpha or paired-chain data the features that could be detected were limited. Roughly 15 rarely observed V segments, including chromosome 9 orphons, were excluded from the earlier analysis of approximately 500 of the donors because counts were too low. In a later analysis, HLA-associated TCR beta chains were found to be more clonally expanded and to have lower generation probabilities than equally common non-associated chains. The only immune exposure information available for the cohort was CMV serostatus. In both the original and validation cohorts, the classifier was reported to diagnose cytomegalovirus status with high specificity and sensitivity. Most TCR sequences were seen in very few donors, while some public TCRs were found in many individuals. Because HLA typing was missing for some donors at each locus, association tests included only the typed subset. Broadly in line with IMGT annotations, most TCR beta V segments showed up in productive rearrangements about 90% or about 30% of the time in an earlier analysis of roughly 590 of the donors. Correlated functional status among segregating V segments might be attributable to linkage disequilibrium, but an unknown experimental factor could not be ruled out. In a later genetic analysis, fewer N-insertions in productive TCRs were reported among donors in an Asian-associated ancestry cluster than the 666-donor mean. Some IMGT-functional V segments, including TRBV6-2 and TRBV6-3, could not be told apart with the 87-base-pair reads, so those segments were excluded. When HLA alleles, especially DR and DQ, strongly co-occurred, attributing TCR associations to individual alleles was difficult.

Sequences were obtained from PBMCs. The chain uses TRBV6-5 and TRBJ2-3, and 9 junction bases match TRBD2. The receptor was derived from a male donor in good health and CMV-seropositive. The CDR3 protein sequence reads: CASSAGGPVSDTQYF. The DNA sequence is TGTGCCAGCAGTGCGGGGGGGCCAGTAAGCGATACGCAGTATTTT.